This T cell receptor beta chain came from a study of cytomegalovirus exposure and HLA in healthy donors. With regard to this clone: The antigen remains undetermined.

Germline loops: CDR1 LNHDA, CDR2 SQIVND (reference sequence). The CDR3 runs to 13 residues. V shed 1 base, J shed 14 bases, and the junction held 7 bases outside the gene matches. Study outcomes and limitations: The presence/absence work took it that sequencing depth was about the same across donors. Researchers counted around 160 TCR beta chains as cytomegalovirus-associated. In a later analysis, CMV-associated beta chains were mostly HLA-associated, it appeared.

The PCR used 60 Vbeta and 13 Jbeta primers. In the authors' methods: Later reanalysis found roughly 80 million unique TCR beta chains, 9 million to 12 million of them shared. Sequencing used immunoSEQ multiplex PCR; TCRdb keeps in-frame clones, though not all of them. V and J calls and clone size are as listed in that table; D and trimming were resolved from the DNA. Of some 200,000 clones in the sample, over 65% were seen once. The clonotype was recovered from a middle-aged man in good health and CMV-seronegative. This chain joins TRBV19 and TRBJ2-1; 8 bases align to TRBD2. Sequencing was carried out using PBMCs. The CDR3 nucleotides are TGTGCCAGTAGTATAGGGTTTCGGCGGGAGGAGTTCTTC. Protein sequence: CASSIGFRREEFF.